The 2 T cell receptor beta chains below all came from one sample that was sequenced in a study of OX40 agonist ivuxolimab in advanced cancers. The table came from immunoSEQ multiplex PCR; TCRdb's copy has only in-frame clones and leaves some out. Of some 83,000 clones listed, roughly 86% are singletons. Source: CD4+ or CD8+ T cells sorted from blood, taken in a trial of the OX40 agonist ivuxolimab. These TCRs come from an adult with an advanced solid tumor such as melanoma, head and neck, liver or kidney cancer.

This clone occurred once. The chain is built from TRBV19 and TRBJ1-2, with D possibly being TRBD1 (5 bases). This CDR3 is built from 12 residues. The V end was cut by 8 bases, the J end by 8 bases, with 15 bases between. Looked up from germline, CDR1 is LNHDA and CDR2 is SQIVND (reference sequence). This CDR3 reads CASQRLGDGYTF. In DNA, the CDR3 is TGTGCCAGTCAAAGGTTAGGGGACGGCTACACCTTC. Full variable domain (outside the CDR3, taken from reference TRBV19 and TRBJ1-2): DGGITQSPKYLFRKEGQNVTLSCEQNLNHDAMYWYRQDPGQGLRLIYYSQIVNDFQKGDIAEGYSVSREKKESFPLTVTSAQKNPTAFYLCASQRLGDGYTFGSGTRLTVV.

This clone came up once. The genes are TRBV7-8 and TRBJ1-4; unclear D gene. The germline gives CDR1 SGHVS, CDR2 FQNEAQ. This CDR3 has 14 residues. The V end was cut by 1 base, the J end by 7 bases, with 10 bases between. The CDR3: CASSLEDTAEKLFF. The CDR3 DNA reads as TGTGCCAGCAGCTTAGAAGACACGGCTGAAAAACTGTTTTTT. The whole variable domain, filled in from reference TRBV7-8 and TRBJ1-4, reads GAGVSQSPRYKVAKRGQDVALRCDPISGHVSLFWYQQALGQGPEFLTYFQNEAQLDKSGLPSDRFFAERPEGSVSTLKIQRTQQEDSAVYLCASSLEDTAEKLFFGSGTQLSVL.